These T cell receptor beta chains were read from a single sample in a study of blood T cell repertoires in COVID-19. Clones were read by immunoSEQ multiplex PCR, and TCRdb kept only the in-frame ones, dropping some. The sample comprises more than 300,000 clones, approximately 91% of which are singletons, and about 0.9% rests with the top ten. Sequencing was carried out using PBMCs or T cells enriched from blood (not recorded which). The receptors were gathered from a middle-aged woman who had been exposed to COVID-19. CDR3s include the opening cysteine and the closing phenylalanine or tryptophan. A D gene is named only where the DNA matches it firmly. Clone size is stated in some rows and not others, as once, few, many or a class when expanded.

D: .; size: .; J: TRBJ2-3; V: TRBV15; length: 17; CDR3: CATSRESGGGGADTQYF; DNA: TGTGCCACCAGCAGAGAGTCAGGCGGGGGCGGGGCAGATACGCAGTATTTT
D: TRBD1; size: .; J: TRBJ1-2; V: TRBV7-2; length: 15; CDR3: CASSLEASGRGGYTF; DNA: TGTGCCAGCAGCTTAGAGGCTTCGGGCAGGGGGGGCTACACCTTC
D: .; size: .; J: TRBJ1-5; V: TRBV18; length: 15; CDR3: CASSPDSYGNQPQHF; DNA: TGTGCCAGCTCACCGGACAGCTATGGCAATCAGCCCCAGCATTTT
D: .; size: .; J: TRBJ1-2; V: TRBV5-4; length: 14; CDR3: CASSFTDTNYGYTF; DNA: TGTGCCAGCAGTTTTACGGACACTAACTATGGCTACACCTTC
D: TRBD1; size: .; J: TRBJ2-5; V: TRBV2; length: 17; CDR3: CASSTRQGGSWQETQYF; DNA: TGTGCCAGCAGTACCAGACAGGGTGGGTCGTGGCAAGAGACCCAGTACTTC
D: TRBD1; size: .; J: TRBJ1-1; V: TRBV5-1; length: 14; CDR3: CASSSQGDYTEAFF; DNA: TGCGCCAGCAGCAGCCAGGGGGACTACACTGAAGCTTTCTTT
D: TRBD1; size: .; J: TRBJ2-7; V: TRBV7-8; length: 15; CDR3: CASSLVGTGAYEQYF; DNA: TGTGCCAGCAGCTTAGTCGGGACAGGGGCCTACGAGCAGTACTTC
D: .; size: .; J: TRBJ1-6; V: TRBV6-5; length: 15; CDR3: CASRGRGGLTSPLHF; DNA: TGTGCCAGCAGAGGGAGGGGGGGGCTTACTTCACCCCTCCACTTT
D: .; size: .; J: TRBJ1-2; V: TRBV29-1; length: 14; CDR3: CSAPSPRSYYGYTF; DNA: TGCAGCGCGCCATCCCCCCGGTCTTACTATGGCTACACCTTC
D: .; size: .; J: TRBJ1-1; V: TRBV5-1; length: 17; CDR3: CASSSKPGQSVNTEAFF; DNA: TGCGCCAGCAGCTCAAAACCGGGACAAAGCGTGAACACTGAAGCTTTCTTT
D: TRBD1; size: few; J: TRBJ2-1; V: TRBV6-6; length: 16; CDR3: CASSYSPGQGSHEQFF; DNA: TGTGCCAGCAGTTACTCCCCGGGACAGGGTTCGCATGAGCAGTTCTTC
D: .; size: .; J: TRBJ1-5; V: TRBV2; length: 16; CDR3: CASRARGVRTNQPQHF; DNA: TGTGCCAGCAGGGCAAGGGGCGTCCGAACCAATCAGCCCCAGCATTTT
D: .; size: .; J: TRBJ1-2; V: TRBV19; length: 14; CDR3: CASSIRESTYGYTF; DNA: TGTGCCAGTAGTATTCGGGAGAGCACCTATGGCTACACCTTC
D: .; size: .; J: TRBJ1-5; V: TRBV10-2; length: 13; CDR3: CASREGSNQPQHF; DNA: TGCGCCAGCCGGGAGGGTAGCAATCAGCCCCAGCATTTT
D: TRBD2; size: .; J: TRBJ2-2; V: TRBV19; length: 15; CDR3: CASSMAGGPTGELFF; DNA: TGTGCCAGTAGTATGGCGGGAGGGCCAACCGGGGAGCTGTTTTTT
D: .; size: few; J: TRBJ1-1; V: TRBV6-9; length: 16; CDR3: CASSPNPGGENTEAFF; DNA: TGTGCCAGCAGCCCTAACCCCGGGGGGGAGAACACTGAAGCTTTCTTT
D: TRBD1; size: .; J: TRBJ1-5; V: TRBV30; length: 14; CDR3: CAWSAGQGYQPQHF; DNA: TGTGCCTGGAGTGCCGGACAGGGGTATCAGCCCCAGCATTTT
D: .; size: .; J: TRBJ1-3; V: TRBV5-1; length: 14; CDR3: CASSLDGAGNTIYF; DNA: TGCGCCAGCAGCTTGGACGGGGCTGGAAACACCATATATTTT
D: .; size: .; J: TRBJ1-1; V: TRBV3-1/TRBV3-2; length: 16; CDR3: CASSNRGQGDNTEAFF; DNA: TGTGCCAGCAGCAATCGTGGGCAGGGCGATAACACTGAAGCTTTCTTT
D: TRBD1; size: .; J: TRBJ1-3; V: TRBV30; length: 14; CDR3: CAWSPRQGARAIYF; DNA: TGTGCCTGGAGCCCCCGACAGGGGGCAAGGGCCATATATTTT
D: .; size: .; J: TRBJ1-5; V: TRBV3-1/TRBV3-2; length: 15; CDR3: CASSQDPGVGQPQHF; DNA: TGTGCCAGCAGCCAAGATCCGGGGGTAGGACAGCCCCAGCATTTT
D: .; size: once; J: TRBJ1-2; V: TRBV9; length: 16; CDR3: CASSVGGSGHLYGYTF; DNA: TGTGCCAGCAGCGTAGGCGGCTCGGGACACCTCTATGGCTACACCTTC
D: .; size: .; J: TRBJ2-2; V: TRBV5-4; length: 16; CDR3: CASSNKIGGGTGELFF; DNA: TGTGCCAGCAGCAATAAAATAGGGGGGGGAACCGGGGAGCTGTTTTTT
D: TRBD1; size: .; J: TRBJ2-2; V: TRBV3-1/TRBV3-2; length: 16; CDR3: CASSDNGQGRTGELFF; DNA: TGTGCCAGCAGCGATAACGGACAGGGAAGAACCGGGGAGCTGTTTTTT
D: .; size: .; J: TRBJ2-4; V: TRBV2; length: 14; CDR3: CASRSSSSKNIQYF; DNA: TGTGCCAGCAGATCCTCCTCCTCGAAAAACATTCAGTACTTC
D: TRBD1; size: .; J: TRBJ2-7; V: TRBV19; length: 14; CDR3: CASSIGQGAYEQYF; DNA: TGTGCCAGTAGTATTGGACAGGGGGCCTACGAGCAGTACTTC
D: .; size: .; J: TRBJ1-4; V: TRBV5-1; length: 14; CDR3: CASSSGQPEEKLFF; DNA: TGCGCCAGCAGTTCAGGACAGCCGGAGGAAAAACTGTTTTTT
D: .; size: .; J: TRBJ1-2; V: TRBV9; length: 14; CDR3: CASTPVDGVGGYTF; DNA: TGTGCCAGCACCCCGGTCGACGGGGTTGGCGGCTACACCTTC
D: .; size: once; J: TRBJ2-1; V: TRBV7-9; length: 14; CDR3: CASSGPGNYNEQFF; DNA: TGTGCCAGCAGCGGGCCGGGGAACTACAATGAGCAGTTCTTC
D: .; size: once; J: TRBJ2-3; V: TRBV2; length: 12; CDR3: CASAVRGDTQYF; DNA: TGTGCCAGCGCCGTGAGAGGAGATACGCAGTATTTT
D: TRBD1; size: few; J: TRBJ2-5; V: TRBV5-1; length: 15; CDR3: CASSLVSTGRETQYF; DNA: TGCGCCAGCAGCTTGGTATCGACAGGGCGAGAGACCCAGTACTTC
D: TRBD2; size: .; J: TRBJ2-1; V: TRBV9; length: 15; CDR3: CASSSGTSGSHEQFF; DNA: TGTGCCAGCAGCTCCGGGACTAGCGGGAGCCATGAGCAGTTCTTC
D: .; size: .; J: TRBJ1-5; V: TRBV5-1; length: 15; CDR3: CASSLDGDSNQPQHF; DNA: TGCGCCAGCAGCTTGGACGGGGATAGCAATCAGCCCCAGCATTTT
D: .; size: .; J: TRBJ1-2; V: TRBV10-1; length: 13; CDR3: CASSRSVNYGYTF; DNA: TGCGCCAGCAGTAGATCAGTTAACTATGGCTACACCTTC
D: TRBD1; size: .; J: TRBJ1-2; V: TRBV5-1; length: 17; CDR3: CASKRYKGTGGAYGYTF; DNA: TGCGCCAGCAAAAGGTATAAAGGGACAGGGGGCGCGTATGGCTACACCTTC
D: .; size: .; J: TRBJ2-7; V: TRBV7-2; length: 13; CDR3: CASSLTGPNEQYF; DNA: TGTGCCAGCAGCTTAACGGGTCCCAACGAGCAGTACTTC
D: .; size: .; J: TRBJ1-5; V: TRBV6-4; length: 13; CDR3: CASSAGSNQPQHF; DNA: TGTGCCAGCAGTGCAGGGTCCAATCAGCCCCAGCATTTT
D: .; size: once; J: TRBJ1-5; V: TRBV2; length: 15; CDR3: CASRVLSGENQPQHF; DNA: TGTGCCAGCAGGGTACTATCAGGGGAAAATCAGCCCCAGCATTTT
D: .; size: .; J: TRBJ2-7; V: TRBV7-9; length: 14; CDR3: CASSAGAGDHEQYF; DNA: TGTGCCAGCAGCGCAGGGGCAGGGGACCACGAGCAGTACTTC
D: .; size: .; J: TRBJ2-3; V: TRBV7-2; length: 15; CDR3: CASSLSGVLSDTQYF; DNA: TGTGCCAGCAGCTTATCAGGGGTTCTATCAGATACGCAGTATTTT
D: TRBD1; size: .; J: TRBJ1-4; V: TRBV6-5; length: 15; CDR3: CATLDRGFSNEKLFF; DNA: TGTGCCACCTTGGACAGGGGGTTTTCTAATGAAAAACTGTTTTTT
D: .; size: .; J: TRBJ1-5; V: TRBV12-3/TRBV12-4; length: 12; CDR3: CASSLPEGTQHF; DNA: TGTGCCAGCAGTCTCCCGGAGGGAACCCAGCATTTT
D: .; size: .; J: TRBJ1-2; V: TRBV3-1/TRBV3-2; length: 15; CDR3: CATSPRGRSNYGYTF; DNA: TGTGCCACTTCACCCCGGGGGAGGAGTAACTATGGCTACACCTTC
D: .; size: .; J: TRBJ1-6; V: TRBV6-1; length: 14; CDR3: CASSEVGGETPLHF; DNA: TGTGCCAGCAGTGAAGTGGGGGGTGAGACACCCCTCCACTTT
D: TRBD2; size: .; J: TRBJ2-3; V: TRBV7-9; length: 16; CDR3: CASSLGEGLAGRPQYF; DNA: TGTGCCAGCAGCTTAGGAGAAGGACTAGCGGGACGGCCGCAGTATTTT
D: TRBD1; size: .; J: TRBJ1-1; V: TRBV6-5; length: 15; CDR3: CASSYAGQGGTEAFF; DNA: TGTGCCAGCAGTTACGCAGGACAGGGTGGCACTGAAGCTTTCTTT
D: TRBD2; size: .; J: TRBJ2-3; V: TRBV27; length: 16; CDR3: CASSFGLAGEADTQYF; DNA: TGTGCCAGCAGTTTCGGACTAGCGGGAGAGGCAGATACGCAGTATTTT
D: .; size: .; J: TRBJ2-3; V: TRBV7-9; length: 14; CDR3: CASSFQGRTDTQYF; DNA: TGTGCCAGCAGCTTTCAGGGAAGGACAGATACGCAGTATTTT
D: .; size: .; J: TRBJ2-7; V: TRBV18; length: 15; CDR3: CASSPSNQGSYEQYF; DNA: TGTGCCAGCTCACCATCTAACCAGGGATCCTACGAGCAGTACTTC
D: TRBD2; size: .; J: TRBJ2-7; V: TRBV4-3; length: 18; CDR3: CASSQDIRLAGGIYEQYF; DNA: TGCGCCAGCAGCCAAGATATACGCCTAGCGGGAGGCATCTACGAGCAGTACTTC
D: .; size: .; J: TRBJ1-3; V: TRBV7-2; length: 14; CDR3: CASSIGTGGNTIYF; DNA: TGTGCCAGCAGCATAGGGACGGGAGGAAACACCATATATTTT
D: .; size: .; J: TRBJ1-2; V: TRBV5-1; length: 13; CDR3: CASSAAVSYGYTF; DNA: TGCGCCAGCAGCGCCGCAGTATCCTATGGCTACACCTTC
D: TRBD1; size: .; J: TRBJ1-2; V: TRBV11-3; length: 16; CDR3: CASSLGWTGTRTGYTF; DNA: TGTGCCAGCAGCTTAGGGTGGACAGGGACACGGACTGGCTACACCTTC
D: .; size: .; J: TRBJ2-1; V: TRBV7-2; length: 14; CDR3: CASKRVAGGNEQFF; DNA: TGTGCCTCCAAGAGAGTAGCAGGGGGGAATGAGCAGTTCTTC
D: .; size: many; J: TRBJ2-5; V: TRBV5-4; length: 14; CDR3: CASSSGLYKETQYF; DNA: TGTGCCAGCAGTTCAGGCCTCTACAAAGAGACCCAGTACTTC
D: .; size: .; J: TRBJ2-1; V: TRBV24-1; length: 15; CDR3: CATSSSSGPYNEQFF; DNA: TGTGCCACCAGCTCTAGCTCCGGACCTTACAATGAGCAGTTCTTC
D: .; size: .; J: TRBJ1-1; V: TRBV7-8; length: 11; CDR3: CASSPKTEAFF; DNA: TGTGCCAGCAGCCCAAAGACAGAAGCTTTCTTT
D: .; size: .; J: TRBJ1-2; V: TRBV9; length: 16; CDR3: CASSVAMRGAGYGYTF; DNA: TGTGCCAGCAGCGTAGCTATGCGGGGAGCGGGCTATGGCTACACCTTC
D: .; size: .; J: TRBJ1-6; V: TRBV11-3; length: 13; CDR3: CASSYRRDSPLHF; DNA: TGTGCCAGCTCTTATAGACGGGATTCACCCCTCCACTTT